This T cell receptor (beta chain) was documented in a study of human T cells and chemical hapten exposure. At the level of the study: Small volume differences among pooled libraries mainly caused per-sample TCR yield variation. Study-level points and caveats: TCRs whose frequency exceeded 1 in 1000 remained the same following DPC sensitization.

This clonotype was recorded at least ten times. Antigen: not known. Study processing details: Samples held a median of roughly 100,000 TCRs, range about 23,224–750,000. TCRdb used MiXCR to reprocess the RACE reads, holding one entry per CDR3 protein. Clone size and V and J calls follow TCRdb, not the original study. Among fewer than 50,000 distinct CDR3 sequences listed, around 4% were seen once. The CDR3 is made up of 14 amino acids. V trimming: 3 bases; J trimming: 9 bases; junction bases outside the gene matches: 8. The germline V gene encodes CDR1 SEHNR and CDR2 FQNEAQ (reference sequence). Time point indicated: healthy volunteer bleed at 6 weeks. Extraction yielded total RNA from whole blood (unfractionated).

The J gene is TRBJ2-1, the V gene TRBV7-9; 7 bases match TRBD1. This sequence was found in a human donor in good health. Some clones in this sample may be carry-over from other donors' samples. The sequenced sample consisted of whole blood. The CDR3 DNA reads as TGTGCCAGCAGCTTCCCGACAGGGATTCGTGAGCAGTTCTTC. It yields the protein CASSFPTGIREQFF.